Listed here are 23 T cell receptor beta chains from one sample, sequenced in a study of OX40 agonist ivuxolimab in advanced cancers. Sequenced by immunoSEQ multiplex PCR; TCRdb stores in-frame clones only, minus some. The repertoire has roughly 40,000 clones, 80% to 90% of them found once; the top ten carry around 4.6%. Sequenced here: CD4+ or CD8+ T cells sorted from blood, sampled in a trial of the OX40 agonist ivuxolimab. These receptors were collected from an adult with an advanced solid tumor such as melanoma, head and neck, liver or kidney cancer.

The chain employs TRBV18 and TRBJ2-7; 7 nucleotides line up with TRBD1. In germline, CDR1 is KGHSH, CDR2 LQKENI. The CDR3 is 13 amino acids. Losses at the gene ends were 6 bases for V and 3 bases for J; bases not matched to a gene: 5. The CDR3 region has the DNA TGTGCCAGCTCCCCCGGGACAGTCTACGAGCAGTACTTC. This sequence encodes CASSPGTVYEQYF.

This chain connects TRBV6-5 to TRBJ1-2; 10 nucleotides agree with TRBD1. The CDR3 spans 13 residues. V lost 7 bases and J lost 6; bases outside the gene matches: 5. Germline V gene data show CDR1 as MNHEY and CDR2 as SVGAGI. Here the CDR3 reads CASTRTGGHGYTF. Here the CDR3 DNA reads TGTGCCAGCACCAGGACAGGGGGGCATGGCTACACCTTC.

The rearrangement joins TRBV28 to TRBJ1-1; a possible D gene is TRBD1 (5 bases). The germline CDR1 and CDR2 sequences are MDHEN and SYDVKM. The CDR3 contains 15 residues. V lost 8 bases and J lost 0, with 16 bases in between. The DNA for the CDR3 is TGTGCCAGCTGCCGTGGAGACAGTATGAACACTGAAGCTTTCTTT. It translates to CASCRGDSMNTEAFF.

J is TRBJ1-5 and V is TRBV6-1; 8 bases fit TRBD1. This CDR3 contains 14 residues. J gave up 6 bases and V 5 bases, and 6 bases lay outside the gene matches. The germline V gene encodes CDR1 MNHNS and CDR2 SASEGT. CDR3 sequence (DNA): TGTGCCAGCAGTATCCAGGGGGCAGGTCAGCCCCAGCATTTT. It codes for CASSIQGAGQPQHF.

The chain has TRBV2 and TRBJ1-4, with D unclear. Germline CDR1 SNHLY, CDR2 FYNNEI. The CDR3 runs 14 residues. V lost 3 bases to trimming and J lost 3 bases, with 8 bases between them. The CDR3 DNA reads TGTGCCAGCAGTGACCTCATTCCTAATGAAAAACTGTTTTTT. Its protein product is CASSDLIPNEKLFF. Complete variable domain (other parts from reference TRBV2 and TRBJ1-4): EPEVTQTPSHQVTQMGQEVILRCVPISNHLYFYWYRQILGQKVEFLVSFYNNEISEKSEIFDDQFSVERPDGSNFTLKIRSTKLEDSAMYFCASSDLIPNEKLFFGSGTQLSVL.

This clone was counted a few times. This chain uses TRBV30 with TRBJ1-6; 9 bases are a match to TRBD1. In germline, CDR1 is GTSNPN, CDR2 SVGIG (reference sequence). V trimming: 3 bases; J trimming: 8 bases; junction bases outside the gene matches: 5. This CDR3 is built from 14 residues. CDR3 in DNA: TGTGCCTGGAGGAGGACAGGGGACGATTCACCCCTCCACTTT. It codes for CAWRRTGDDSPLHF.

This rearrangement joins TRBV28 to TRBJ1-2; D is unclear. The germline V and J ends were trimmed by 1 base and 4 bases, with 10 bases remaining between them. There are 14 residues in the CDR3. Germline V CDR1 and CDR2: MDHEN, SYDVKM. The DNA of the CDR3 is TGTGCCAGCAGTTTATCGGGGTGGTCCTATGGCTACACCTTC. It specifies CASSLSGWSYGYTF.

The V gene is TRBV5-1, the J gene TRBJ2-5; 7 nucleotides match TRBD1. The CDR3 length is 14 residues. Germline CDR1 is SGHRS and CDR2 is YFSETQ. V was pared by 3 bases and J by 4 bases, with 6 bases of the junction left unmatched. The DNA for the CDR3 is TGCGCCAGCAGCTCAACACAGGGGCGAGAGACCCAGTACTTC. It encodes CASSSTQGRETQYF.

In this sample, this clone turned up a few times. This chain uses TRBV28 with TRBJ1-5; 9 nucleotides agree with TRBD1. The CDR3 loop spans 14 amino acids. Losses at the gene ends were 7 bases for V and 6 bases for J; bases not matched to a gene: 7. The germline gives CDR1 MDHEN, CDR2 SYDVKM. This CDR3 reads CASIPGQGSQPQHF. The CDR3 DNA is TGTGCCAGCATCCCGGGACAGGGAAGTCAGCCCCAGCATTTT.

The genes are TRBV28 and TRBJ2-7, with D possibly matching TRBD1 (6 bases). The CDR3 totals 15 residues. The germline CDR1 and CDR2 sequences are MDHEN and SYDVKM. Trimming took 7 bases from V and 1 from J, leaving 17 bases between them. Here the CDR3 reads CASTPPQGFSYEQYF. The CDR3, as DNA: TGTGCCAGCACCCCTCCACAGGGATTTTCCTACGAGCAGTACTTC.

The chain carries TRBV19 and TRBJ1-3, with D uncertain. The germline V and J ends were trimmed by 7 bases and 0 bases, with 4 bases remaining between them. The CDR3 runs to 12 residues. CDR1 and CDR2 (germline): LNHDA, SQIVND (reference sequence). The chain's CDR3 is CASITSGNTIYF. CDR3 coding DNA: TGTGCCAGTATAACCTCTGGAAACACCATATATTTT.

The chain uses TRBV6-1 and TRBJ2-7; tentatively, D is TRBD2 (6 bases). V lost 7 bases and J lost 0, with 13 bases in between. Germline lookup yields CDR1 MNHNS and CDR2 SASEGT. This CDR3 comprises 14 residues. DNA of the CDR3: TGTGCCAGCACCCGAGGGAGGTCCTCCTACGAGCAGTACTTC. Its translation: CASTRGRSSYEQYF.

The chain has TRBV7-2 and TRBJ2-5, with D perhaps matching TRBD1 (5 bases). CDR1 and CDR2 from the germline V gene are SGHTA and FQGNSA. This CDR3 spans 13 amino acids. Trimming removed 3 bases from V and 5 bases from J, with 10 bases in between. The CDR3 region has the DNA TGTGCCAGCAGCTTTGACAGTTCCGAGACCCAGTACTTC. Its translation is CASSFDSSETQYF.

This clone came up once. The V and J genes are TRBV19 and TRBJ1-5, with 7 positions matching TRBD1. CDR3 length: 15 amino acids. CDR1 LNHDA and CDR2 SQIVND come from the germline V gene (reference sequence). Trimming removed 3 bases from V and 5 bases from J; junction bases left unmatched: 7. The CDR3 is CASSIFGTAHQPQHF. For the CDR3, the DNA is TGTGCCAGTAGTATCTTCGGGACAGCTCATCAGCCCCAGCATTTT.

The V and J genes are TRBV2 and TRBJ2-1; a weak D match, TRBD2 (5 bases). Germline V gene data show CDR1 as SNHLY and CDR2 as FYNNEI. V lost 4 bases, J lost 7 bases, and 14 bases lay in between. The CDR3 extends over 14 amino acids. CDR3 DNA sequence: TGTGCCAGCAGTGCTAGAGCCTCGGGGAATGAGCAGTTCTTC. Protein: CASSARASGNEQFF.

CDR3 sequence reads: CASSPGDRINEKLFF. CDR3 DNA sequence: TGTGCCAGTAGTCCGGGGGACAGGATCAATGAAAAACTGTTTTTT. The chain uses TRBV19 and TRBJ1-4; TRBD1 aligns across 8 bases. Unmatched junction bases numbered 7, after V lost 5 bases and J lost 5 bases. Per the germline V gene, CDR1 is LNHDA and CDR2 is SQIVND (reference sequence). This CDR3 contains 15 residues. The full variable domain, in which reference TRBV19 and TRBJ1-4 provide the parts outside the CDR3, is DGGITQSPKYLFRKEGQNVTLSCEQNLNHDAMYWYRQDPGQGLRLIYYSQIVNDFQKGDIAEGYSVSREKKESFPLTVTSAQKNPTAFYLCASSPGDRINEKLFFGSGTQLSVL.

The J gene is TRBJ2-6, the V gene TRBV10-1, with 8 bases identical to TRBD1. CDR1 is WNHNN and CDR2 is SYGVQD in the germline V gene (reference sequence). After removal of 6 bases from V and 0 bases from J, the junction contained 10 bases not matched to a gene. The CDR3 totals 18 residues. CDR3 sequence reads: CASSVPGQEISGANVLTF. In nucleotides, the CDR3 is TGCGCCAGCAGCGTCCCGGGACAGGAGATCTCTGGGGCCAACGTCCTGACTTTC.

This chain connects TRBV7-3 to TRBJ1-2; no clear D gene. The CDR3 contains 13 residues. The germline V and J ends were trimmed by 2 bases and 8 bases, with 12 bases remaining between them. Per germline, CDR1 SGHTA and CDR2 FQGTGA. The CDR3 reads CASSLPLSGGYTF. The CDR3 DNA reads TGTGCCAGCAGCTTACCCCTATCTGGGGGCTACACCTTC.

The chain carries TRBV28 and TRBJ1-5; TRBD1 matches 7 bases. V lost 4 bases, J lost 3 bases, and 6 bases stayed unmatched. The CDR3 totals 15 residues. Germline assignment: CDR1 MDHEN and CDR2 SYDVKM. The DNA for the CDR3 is TGTGCCAGCAGTTCGCGACAGGGCTTCAATCAGCCCCAGCATTTT. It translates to CASSSRQGFNQPQHF.

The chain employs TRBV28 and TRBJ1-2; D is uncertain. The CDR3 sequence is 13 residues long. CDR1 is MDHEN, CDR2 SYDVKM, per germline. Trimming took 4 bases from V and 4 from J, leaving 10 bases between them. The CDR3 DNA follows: TGTGCCAGCAGTTCCGACGGCCTCTATGGCTACACCTTC. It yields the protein CASSSDGLYGYTF.

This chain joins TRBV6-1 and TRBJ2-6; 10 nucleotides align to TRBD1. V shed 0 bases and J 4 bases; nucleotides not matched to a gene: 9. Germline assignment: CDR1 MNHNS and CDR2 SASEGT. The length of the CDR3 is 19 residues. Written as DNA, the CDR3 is TGTGCCAGCAGTGAAGCGCTTGACAGGGGGCAGACAGGGGCCAACGTCCTGACTTTC. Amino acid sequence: CASSEALDRGQTGANVLTF.

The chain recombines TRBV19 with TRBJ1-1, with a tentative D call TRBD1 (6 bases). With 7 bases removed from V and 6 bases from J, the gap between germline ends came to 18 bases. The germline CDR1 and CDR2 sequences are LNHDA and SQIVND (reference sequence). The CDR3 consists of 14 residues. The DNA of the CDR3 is TGTGCCAGTACGGAGCGGGGGGCGGTGGCTGAAGCTTTCTTT. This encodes CASTERGAVAEAFF.

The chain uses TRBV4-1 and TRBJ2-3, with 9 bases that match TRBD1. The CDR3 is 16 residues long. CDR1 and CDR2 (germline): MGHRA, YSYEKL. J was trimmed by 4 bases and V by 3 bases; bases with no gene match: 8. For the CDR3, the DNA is TGCGCCAGCAGCCAGCCCCGGGACAGGGCCGCAGATACGCAGTATTTT. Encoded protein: CASSQPRDRAADTQYF.